This T cell receptor (beta chain) appears in the sequencing data of a study of T cells in Graves' hyperthyroidism and ophthalmopathy. Study-level points and caveats: Blood samples included most of the expanded thyroid clonotypes exceeding 0.001.

The table lists this clonotype with many counts. Its target is unknown. V shed 5 bases and J 5 bases; nucleotides not matched to a gene: 9. The V gene's germline CDR1 is SGHTA and CDR2 FQGNSA. The CDR3 runs to 15 residues. TCR beta CDR3 sequences were amplified from RNA transcripts. HTBI primers were used for first-round RT-PCR of the TCR CDR3. TCRdb redid the calling of the multiplex PCR reads with MiXCR, one entry per CDR3 protein. This table holds under 400,000 distinct CDR3 sequences, approximately 25% found once. The rearrangement uses TRBV7-2 and TRBJ2-1, with 7 bases identical to TRBD2. The sequence derives from a man aged 50-59 years with Graves' hyperthyroidism. The specimen sequenced was blood. This CDR3 reads CASSTRLADNNEQFF. DNA of the CDR3: TGTGCCAGCAGCACCCGACTAGCAGATAACAATGAGCAGTTCTTC.